This T cell receptor beta chain was captured by sequencing in a study of CD8 T cell repertoires and HIV-1 epitope variants. Turning to the study itself: Separate wells received one of Twenty-five Gag or Nef variant peptides. IL-2, IL-7 and IL-15 were added on days 3 and 7 of roughly eleven-day cultures.

Study-level results: Of about 10 antigen-specific beta clonotypes, five to seven appeared to cross-react with escape variants. Only beta chains were identified, marking proliferation to antigen, not function.

Sequencing used immunoSEQ multiplex PCR; TCRdb keeps in-frame clones, though not all of them. The sample lists approximately 90,000 clones; just under 75% were seen once. Concerning this clone: The antigen remains unidentified.

The V gene lost 6 bases and the J gene lost 4 bases, with 13 bases spanning the gap. Germline CDR1 is MDHEN and CDR2 is SYDVKM. This CDR3 is 14 amino acids long. The rearrangement uses TRBV28 and TRBJ1-5; TRBD1 might be the D (5 bases). The source of this sequence is a male donor with HIV. Source material: uncultured baseline CD8+ T cells from peripheral blood mononuclear cells (PBMCs). Written as DNA, the CDR3 is TGTGCCAGCAGACCCGGAGGGGAAAATCAGCCCCAGCATTTT. It codes for CASRPGGENQPQHF. The entire variable domain, with the rest obtained from reference TRBV28 and TRBJ1-5, is as follows: DVKVTQSSRYLVKRTGEKVFLECVQDMDHENMFWYRQDPGLGLRLIYFSYDVKMKEKGDIPEGYSVSREKKERFSLILESASTNQTSMYLCASRPGGENQPQHFGDGTRLSIL.